The 26 T cell receptor beta chains presented below share a single source sample, sequenced in a study of blood T cell repertoires in COVID-19. Only in-frame clones appear in the TCRdb table, and some are missing; sequencing was by immunoSEQ multiplex PCR. The sample lists hundreds of thousands of clones; roughly nine tenths were seen once. The sample was PBMCs or T cells enriched from blood (not recorded which). All receptors derive from a man aged 25-45 years who had recovered from COVID-19.

The chain recombines TRBV28 with TRBJ2-5; 8 bases agree with TRBD1. The CDR3 contains 15 residues. Germline V CDR1 and CDR2: MDHEN, SYDVKM. The J segment lost 5 bases and the V segment lost 8 bases, leaving 13 bases of the junction unmatched. CDR3 loop: CASRSGTGSWETQYF. The CDR3 bases are TGTGCCAGCCGATCTGGGACAGGCTCCTGGGAGACCCAGTACTTC.

The chain uses TRBV5-4 and TRBJ1-3; 7 nucleotides line up with TRBD1. V gave up 2 bases and J gave up 4 bases; unmatched junction bases: 9. Germline V lookup: CDR1 SGHNT, CDR2 YYREEE (reference sequence). The CDR3 sequence is 16 residues long. For the CDR3, the DNA is TGTGCCAGCAGCTTCTACAGGGGCACTGGAGGAAACACCATATATTTT. Translating it yields CASSFYRGTGGNTIYF.

J is TRBJ2-7 and V is TRBV3-1 (or the pseudogene TRBV3-2); perhaps TRBD2 as D (5 bases). Trimming removed 6 bases from V and 3 bases from J, with 12 bases in between. Germline values: CDR1 LGHDT, CDR2 YNNKEL (reference sequence). The CDR3 totals 13 residues. In DNA form, the CDR3 reads TGTGCCAGCAGTCGGGGAATCAACTACGAGCAGTACTTC. This codes for CASSRGINYEQYF.

The chain combines TRBV19 with TRBJ2-2; perhaps TRBD1 as D (5 bases). Germline CDR1 and CDR2: LNHDA and SQIVND (reference sequence). This CDR3 is 14 amino acids long. The V and J ends lost 4 bases and 9 bases respectively, with 15 bases between them. The CDR3 nucleotides are TGTGCCAGTAGTAGGCTAGGGGCTCCCCGGGAGCTGTTTTTT. Translation gives CASSRLGAPRELFF.

J is TRBJ1-5 and V is TRBV7-8; no firm D call. Trimming left V 0 bases short and J 11 bases short, with 14 bases between. Germline values: CDR1 SGHVS, CDR2 FQNEAQ. The CDR3 has 14 amino acids. The CDR3, as DNA: TGTGCCAGCAGCTTAGCTAAGAGCCCTTCGGCCCAGCATTTT. Protein sequence: CASSLAKSPSAQHF.

The J gene is TRBJ2-1, the V gene TRBV6-6; D is ambiguous. There are 13 residues in the CDR3. The V and J ends lost 7 bases and 7 bases respectively, with 14 bases between them. The V gene's germline CDR1 is MNHNY and CDR2 SVGAGI (reference sequence). CDR3 residues: CASKTQRGNEQFF. CDR3 DNA: TGTGCCAGCAAGACCCAGCGTGGGAATGAGCAGTTCTTC.

This clone was seen a few times. This specimen includes other DNA sequences encoding the same CDR3. The chain carries TRBV6-5 and TRBJ1-1; D ambiguous. Trimming shortened V by 6 bases and J by 1 base, and 6 bases separated the two germline ends. Germline V gene sequence: CDR1 MNHEY, CDR2 SVGAGI. This CDR3 region has 12 residues. The CDR3 region is CASSPRNTEAFF. The CDR3 DNA sequence: TGTGCCAGCAGCCCCAGGAACACTGAAGCTTTCTTT.

The chain employs TRBV7-9 and TRBJ1-1; the D gene is possibly TRBD1 (5 bases). Germline V lookup: CDR1 SEHNR, CDR2 FQNEAQ (reference sequence). This CDR3 is 15 amino acids long. Trimming left V 1 base short and J 3 bases short, with 12 bases between. The DNA for the CDR3 is TGTGCCAGCAGCTTAGTCCGTCTAGGGGACACTGAAGCTTTCTTT. Residues: CASSLVRLGDTEAFF.

The chain has TRBV7-9 and TRBJ2-6; D is unresolved. Germline V gene data show CDR1 as SEHNR and CDR2 as FQNEAQ (reference sequence). The CDR3 extends over 17 amino acids. The V end was cut by 0 bases, the J end by 4 bases, with 13 bases between. The chain's CDR3 is CASSLALPVVGANVLTF. In nucleotides, the CDR3 is TGTGCCAGCAGCTTAGCGCTACCGGTTGTCGGGGCCAACGTCCTGACTTTC.

CDR3 sequence reads: CASSETGQLELFF. The CDR3 coding sequence is TGTGCCAGCAGCGAGACGGGTCAACTCGAACTGTTTTTT. The V gene is TRBV28, the J gene TRBJ1-4, with D uncertain. Germline CDR1 MDHEN, CDR2 SYDVKM. The CDR3 length is 13 residues. The V end lost 6 bases, the J end lost 12 bases, and 17 bases lay between the germline ends. The complete variable domain, with remaining parts taken from reference TRBV28 and TRBJ1-4, reads DVKVTQSSRYLVKRTGEKVFLECVQDMDHENMFWYRQDPGLGLRLIYFSYDVKMKEKGDIPEGYSVSREKKERFSLILESASTNQTSMYLCASSETGQLELFFGSGTQLSVL.

The rearrangement uses TRBV9 and TRBJ2-7; D is possibly TRBD1 (6 bases). The germline V and J ends were trimmed by 4 bases and 0 bases, with 17 bases remaining between them. The germline CDR1 and CDR2 sequences are SGDLS and YYNGEE. This CDR3 has 16 amino acids. For the CDR3, the DNA is TGTGCCAGCAGCACAGGGTTGTCAGCGAGCTCCTACGAGCAGTACTTC. Its protein product is CASSTGLSASSYEQYF.

The rearrangement uses TRBV11-3 and TRBJ2-7; 7 bases line up with TRBD1. J gave up 0 bases and V 5 bases, and 4 bases lay outside the gene matches. The CDR3 runs 14 residues. CDR1 SGHNT and CDR2 YENEEA come from the germline V gene. In DNA form, the CDR3 reads TGTGCCAGCAGCGTGACAGGGAGCTCCTACGAGCAGTACTTC. This gives the protein CASSVTGSSYEQYF. The whole variable domain, remainder taken from reference TRBV11-3 and TRBJ2-7, is EAGVVQSPRYKIIEKKQPVAFWCNPISGHNTLYWYLQNLGQGPELLIRYENEEAVDDSQLPKDRFSAERLKGVDSTLKIQPAELGDSAVYLCASSVTGSSYEQYFGPGTRLTVT.

This chain links TRBV18 with TRBJ2-3, with 9 nucleotides matching TRBD1. After removal of 5 bases from V and 4 bases from J, the junction contained 4 bases not matched to a gene. This CDR3 is 14 amino acids long. The germline gives CDR1 KGHSH, CDR2 LQKENI. CDR3 protein: CASSAGTGSDTQYF. CDR3 DNA: TGTGCCAGCTCAGCAGGGACAGGGTCAGATACGCAGTATTTT.

This clone was recorded once. The chain combines TRBV10-3 with TRBJ2-1, with 10 bases aligning to TRBD2. CDR1 and CDR2 (germline): ENHRY, SYGVKD. There are 17 residues in the CDR3. The V and J ends lost 5 bases and 7 bases, in that order; junction bases with no gene match: 14. CDR3 nucleotides: TGTGCCATCAGTTTAGCACTAGCGGGAAGTCTAGGGAATGAGCAGTTCTTC. Translating it yields CAISLALAGSLGNEQFF.

The J gene is TRBJ2-2, the V gene TRBV5-1, with 10 bases identical to TRBD1. CDR1 and CDR2 (germline): SGHRS, YFSETQ. This CDR3 contains 18 residues. V shed 4 bases and J 4 bases; nucleotides not matched to a gene: 13. CDR3 DNA sequence: TGCGCCAGCAGCCGGGCGGCGACAGGGGGCGACGGCACCGGGGAGCTGTTTTTT. The encoded protein is CASSRAATGGDGTGELFF.

The chain uses TRBV11-2 and TRBJ1-3; 11 bases map to TRBD1. The CDR3 covers 15 residues. Trimming cost V 5 bases and J 3 bases; bases outside gene matches: 3. CDR1 is SGHAT and CDR2 is FQNNGV in the germline V gene. The chain's CDR3 is CASSKGQGVGNTIYF. The CDR3 coding sequence is TGTGCCAGCAGCAAGGGACAGGGGGTTGGAAACACCATATATTTT.

The chain has TRBV5-1 and TRBJ2-2; D possibly corresponds to TRBD1 (5 bases). The germline CDR1 and CDR2 sequences are SGHRS and YFSETQ. V gave up 0 bases and J gave up 3 bases, with 9 bases separating them. The length of the CDR3 is 15 residues. The CDR3: CASSLGAGHTGELFF. CDR3 nucleotide sequence: TGCGCCAGCAGCTTGGGGGCAGGGCACACCGGGGAGCTGTTTTTT.

This chain links TRBV7-2 with TRBJ1-6, with D hard to call. This CDR3 spans 14 amino acids. Germline V gives CDR1 SGHTA, CDR2 FQGNSA. V lost 2 bases and J lost 9, with 11 bases in between. The CDR3 is CASSLYGSGSPLHF. CDR3 DNA sequence: TGTGCCAGCAGCTTATATGGTAGTGGTTCACCCCTCCACTTT.

This clone was counted a single time. The J gene is TRBJ1-6, the V gene TRBV13; weak D call: TRBD1 (6 bases). Trimming removed 4 bases at V and 10 bases at J, with 14 bases between. From germline, CDR1 is PRHDT and CDR2 FYEKMQ (reference sequence). The CDR3 runs to 14 residues. The CDR3 loop is CASSSGHGVSPLHF. DNA for the CDR3: TGTGCCAGCAGCTCGGGACACGGCGTGTCACCCCTCCACTTT.

The CDR3 DNA reads as TGTGCCAGCAGCTTGGGTCAGGGGGCGGACAATGAGCAGTTCTTC. Encoded protein: CASSLGQGADNEQFF. This chain links TRBV5-6 with TRBJ2-1, with 8 nucleotides matching TRBD1. The CDR3 consists of 15 residues. The germline gives CDR1 SGHDT, CDR2 YYEEEE. V lost 0 bases and J lost 5; bases outside the gene matches: 4.

A few counts support this clone. J is TRBJ2-7 and V is TRBV30; TRBD2 is a possible D gene (6 bases). Germline lookup yields CDR1 GTSNPN and CDR2 SVGIG (reference sequence). This CDR3 contains 11 residues. The CDR3 protein is CAALAVYEQYF. The CDR3 region has the DNA TGTGCGGCACTAGCAGTCTACGAGCAGTACTTC.

This chain uses TRBV5-4 with TRBJ2-7, with 12 bases lining up with TRBD1. The CDR3 contains 15 residues. V was pared by 4 bases and J by 8 bases, with 10 bases of the junction left unmatched. CDR1 SGHNT and CDR2 YYREEE come from the germline V gene (reference sequence). This CDR3 reads CASSSPGTGGVKQYF. As DNA, the CDR3 is TGTGCCAGCAGCAGTCCGGGGACAGGGGGCGTAAAGCAGTACTTC.

The V and J genes are TRBV18 and TRBJ2-3, with TRBD1 matching over 11 bases. V lost 3 bases to trimming and J lost 4 bases; unmatched junction nucleotides: 9. Per the germline V gene, CDR1 is KGHSH and CDR2 is LQKENI. The CDR3 has 17 residues. This CDR3 reads CASSPSSPGQGADTQYF. The CDR3 nucleotides read TGTGCCAGCTCACCCTCATCTCCGGGACAGGGGGCAGATACGCAGTATTTT.

The V gene is TRBV10-2, the J gene TRBJ1-1; 8 nucleotides agree with TRBD1. The germline gives CDR1 WSHSY, CDR2 SAAADI. Trimming cost V 6 bases and J 1 base; bases outside gene matches: 1. This CDR3 is 13 amino acids long. The CDR3 DNA reads TGCGCCAGCAGCACAGGGGGGAACACTGAAGCTTTCTTT. Translated: CASSTGGNTEAFF.

This rearrangement joins TRBV3-1 (or the pseudogene TRBV3-2) to TRBJ2-2; 11 bases map to TRBD2. CDR1 and CDR2 (germline): LGHDT, YNNKEL (reference sequence). This CDR3 region has 15 residues. Trimming removed 3 bases from V and 9 bases from J; junction bases left unmatched: 6. CDR3 in DNA: TGTGCCAGCAGCCAGGAGACTAGCGGGACCAGGGAGCTGTTTTTT. Residues: CASSQETSGTRELFF.

The chain uses TRBV11-2 and TRBJ2-1, with TRBD1 matching 7 bases. J gave up 1 base and V 3 bases, and 9 bases lay outside the gene matches. The germline V gene has CDR1 SGHAT and CDR2 FQNNGV. The CDR3 length is 17 residues. In DNA form, the CDR3 reads TGTGCCAGCAGCTTTCAAGGACAGGCTGATTCCTACAATGAGCAGTTCTTC. Translation gives CASSFQGQADSYNEQFF.